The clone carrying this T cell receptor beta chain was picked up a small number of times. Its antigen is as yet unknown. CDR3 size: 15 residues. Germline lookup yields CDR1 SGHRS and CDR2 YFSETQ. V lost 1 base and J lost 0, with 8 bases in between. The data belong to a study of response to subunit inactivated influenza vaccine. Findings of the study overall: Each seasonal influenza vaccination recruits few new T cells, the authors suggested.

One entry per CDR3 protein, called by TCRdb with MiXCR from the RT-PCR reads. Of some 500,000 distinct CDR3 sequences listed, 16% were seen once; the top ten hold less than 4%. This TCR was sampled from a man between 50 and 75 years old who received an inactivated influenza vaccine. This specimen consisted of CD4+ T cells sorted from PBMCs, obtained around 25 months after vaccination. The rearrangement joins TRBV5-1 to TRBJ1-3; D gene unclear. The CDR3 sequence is CASSLIGDSGNTIYF. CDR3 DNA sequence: TGCGCCAGCAGCTTGATCGGCGACTCTGGAAACACCATATATTTT.